This T cell receptor (beta chain) was recovered during a study of tissue T cells after allogeneic stem cell transplantation. Study findings and constraints: This small cohort was clinically heterogeneous, and sampling depth was a limitation.

The CDR3 sequence is 15 residues long. Germline V gives CDR1 LGHNA, CDR2 YNLKQL (reference sequence). Trimming cost V 0 bases and J 4 bases, with 9 bases left between them. Method: immunoSEQ multiplex PCR; TCRdb's copy keeps in-frame clones and lacks some. The sample has 40,000 to 60,000 clones, roughly four fifths seen once. In regard to this clone: Its antigen is not identified. The gene symbols are mouse symbols. The read ends 1 residue shy of where the CDR3 ends; the end is completed using the germline J gene.

Material: sorted cells pooled from one or two spleens. The gene calls are TRBV5 and TRBJ2-2; D might be TRBD2 (5 bases). This sequence was found in a pool of C57BL/6 mice in good health. Incomplete CDR3 DNA: TGTGCCAGCAGCCAAGATTGGGGTGGCACCGGGCAGCTCTAC. Protein product: CASSQDWGGTGQLY. Given in full, the CDR3 is CASSQDWGGTGQLYF.